This T cell receptor beta chain originates from a study of blood T cell repertoires in COVID-19. On the study more broadly: T cells, B-cell-depleted T cells, or PBMCs provided the cDNA or gDNA that served as material.

The germline gives CDR1 KGHSH, CDR2 LQKENI. V lost 5 bases and J 6 bases, leaving 17 bases between the germline ends. The CDR3 is 15 residues long. Sequencing used immunoSEQ multiplex PCR; TCRdb keeps in-frame clones, though not all of them. The repertoire holds approximately 210,000 clones, with under 90% as singletons. The rearrangement links TRBV18 to TRBJ1-5; D is perhaps TRBD1 (5 bases). This clonotype originated in a woman aged 80 or over with COVID-19, enrolled during active disease. Material for sequencing was peripheral blood. In nucleotides, the CDR3 is TGTGCCAGCTCAAACTCGGCACGGGGGGGTCAGCCCCAGCATTTT. Translating it yields CASSNSARGGQPQHF.